These T cell receptor beta chains were read from a single sample in a study of blood T cell repertoires in COVID-19. Generated by immunoSEQ multiplex PCR, the TCRdb table keeps only in-frame clones and is missing some. Of 150,000 to 200,000 clones listed, 84% are singletons. Material for sequencing was PBMCs or T cells enriched from blood (not recorded which). The receptors shown here come from a woman aged 25 to 45 who had been exposed to COVID-19. Each CDR3 is given with its conserved first and last residue. Each record gives: V gene, J gene, clone size, D gene, CDR3 DNA, CDR3 protein. The D gene is left open where the match is weak. Only some rows state a clone size, as once, few, many or a class for expanded clones.

TRBV2	TRBJ2-7	-	TRBD1	TGTGCCAGCAGCCTAGCGGACAGGGGCAGGGACGAGCAGTACTTC	CASSLADRGRDEQYF
TRBV4-1	TRBJ1-2	-	TRBD1	TGCGCCAGCAGCCAATGGGCACAGGGGTCTAACTATGGCTACACCTTC	CASSQWAQGSNYGYTF
TRBV18	TRBJ1-1	-	TRBD1	TGTGCCAGCTCGGAGGGGACAGGGCGTTCGGCTTTCTTT	CASSEGTGRSAFF
TRBV6-5	TRBJ2-3	-	TRBD2	TGTGCCAGCAGTTACGGCGGGGGGGGCACAGATACGCAGTATTTT	CASSYGGGGTDTQYF
TRBV3-1/TRBV3-2	TRBJ1-5	once	-	TGTGCCAGCAGCCCCTCGACGGGGAGCAATCAGCCCCAGCATTTT	CASSPSTGSNQPQHF
TRBV6-6	TRBJ2-7	-	TRBD1	TGTGCCAGCAGTGACCCCGGGACAGGCCCCTACGAGCAGTACTTC	CASSDPGTGPYEQYF
TRBV5-1	TRBJ1-6	-	TRBD1	TGCGCCAGCAGCTTGGGGGGGGACCGACAGGGATCACCCCTCCACTTT	CASSLGGDRQGSPLHF
TRBV19	TRBJ2-2	-	TRBD2	TGTGCCAGTAGTGCCTTGCGGGGGGGCTGGACCGGGGAGCTGTTTTTT	CASSALRGGWTGELFF
TRBV10-3	TRBJ2-3	-	-	TGTGCCATCACCTATTCCCCATCCACGGGGGCAGATACGCAGTATTTT	CAITYSPSTGADTQYF
TRBV7-9	TRBJ2-1	-	TRBD2	TGTGCCAGCAGCTTAGCGCTAGCGGGGGACCTCGGCAATGAGCAGTTCTTC	CASSLALAGDLGNEQFF
TRBV5-6	TRBJ2-7	-	-	TGTGCCAGCAGCTCCAACAGGGCCCAGCAGTACTTC	CASSSNRAQQYF
TRBV12-3/TRBV12-4	TRBJ2-3	-	-	TGTGCCAGCAGGACGGGTAGCCCAGATACGCAGTATTTT	CASRTGSPDTQYF
TRBV27	TRBJ1-5	-	-	TGTGCCAGCAGTGGGGCAGGGGATCAGCCCCAGCATTTT	CASSGAGDQPQHF
TRBV18	TRBJ2-1	-	-	TGTGCCAGCTCACTGAACGTCGGCTCCTACAATGAGCAGTTCTTC	CASSLNVGSYNEQFF
TRBV3-1/TRBV3-2	TRBJ2-3	-	-	TGTGCCAGCAGCCAAGCAGGGCCAGATACGCAGTATTTT	CASSQAGPDTQYF
TRBV5-5	TRBJ2-2	-	TRBD2	TGTGCCAGCAGCTTCCGGGGGGGCGACGGGGAGCTGTTTTTT	CASSFRGGDGELFF
TRBV18	TRBJ1-5	-	-	TGTGCCAGCTCACCACCGGCGCCAGGGAATCAGCCCCAGCATTTT	CASSPPAPGNQPQHF
TRBV7-3	TRBJ2-1	-	TRBD1	TGTGCCAGCAGCTCTACAACTACGGACAGGGTAAATGAGCAGTTCTTC	CASSSTTTDRVNEQFF
TRBV18	TRBJ2-7	few	TRBD1	TGTGCCACCAAACGGACAGGGTTAGACGAGCAGTACTTC	CATKRTGLDEQYF
TRBV15	TRBJ2-7	-	TRBD2	TGTGCCACCAACCGCGGGGGGAGCTCCTACGAGCAGTACTTC	CATNRGGSSYEQYF
TRBV3-1/TRBV3-2	TRBJ1-2	-	-	TGTGCCAGCAGCCTTCTGGGAGGGGGGTATGGCTACACCTTC	CASSLLGGGYGYTF
TRBV18	TRBJ2-3	-	-	TGTGCCAGCTCACCAGGTATGGCAGCAGGTGGCACAGATACGCAGTATTTT	CASSPGMAAGGTDTQYF
TRBV6-5	TRBJ2-3	-	-	TGTGCCAGCAGATACGGGACAGCGGGAGATACGCAGTATTTT	CASRYGTAGDTQYF
TRBV15	TRBJ2-6	-	-	TGTGCCACCGGCCCCCAAGACTGGGCCAACGTCCTGACTTTC	CATGPQDWANVLTF
TRBV25-1	TRBJ2-7	-	-	TGTGCCAGCAGTTTGACAGTTCACGCCTACGAGCAGTACTTC	CASSLTVHAYEQYF
TRBV4-1	TRBJ2-7	-	-	TGCGCCAGCAGCCAAGGGAGGGGCAAGCCCTACGAGCAGTACTTC	CASSQGRGKPYEQYF
TRBV9	TRBJ2-3	-	TRBD2	TGTGCCAGCAGCCTACCGGCGGGGGGCGGCGGAGATACGCAGTATTTT	CASSLPAGGGGDTQYF
TRBV19	TRBJ1-2	-	-	TGTGCCAGTAGTATTCTGACAGACTACTATGGCTACACCTTC	CASSILTDYYGYTF
TRBV3-1/TRBV3-2	TRBJ1-2	-	TRBD1	TGTGCCAGCAGCATACGAACAGGGGTGGGTGGCTACACCTTC	CASSIRTGVGGYTF
TRBV9	TRBJ1-2	-	-	TGTGCCAGCAGCGTTACTTGGACTATGGATGGCTACACCTTC	CASSVTWTMDGYTF
TRBV30	TRBJ1-2	-	TRBD1	TGTGCCTGGAGTACGGACAGGGCTTCAGGTGGCTACACCTTC	CAWSTDRASGGYTF
TRBV3-1/TRBV3-2	TRBJ2-6	-	-	TGTGCCAGCAGCCTCAGGGGTAATGGGGCCAACGTCCTGACTTTC	CASSLRGNGANVLTF
TRBV4-1	TRBJ1-2	-	-	TGCGCCAGCAGCCAGAACCTTTTGAGCCTTTTCTATGGCTACACCTTC	CASSQNLLSLFYGYTF
TRBV3-1/TRBV3-2	TRBJ2-3	-	-	TGTGCCAGCAGCCAAGAGGGCCCGGGGGGCGGCACAGATACGCAGTATTTT	CASSQEGPGGGTDTQYF
TRBV10-2	TRBJ2-1	-	TRBD2	TGCGCCAGCAGCCACACACACCCCGGGGGGTCCTACAATGAGCAGTTCTTC	CASSHTHPGGSYNEQFF
TRBV7-2	TRBJ1-1	-	-	TGTGCCAGCAGCTCCCGCGGGGGGGTAAGAGCTTTCTTT	CASSSRGGVRAFF
TRBV18	TRBJ1-4	-	-	TGTGCCAGCTCACTGACAGAGGACGAAACTAATGAAAAACTGTTTTTT	CASSLTEDETNEKLFF
TRBV3-1/TRBV3-2	TRBJ2-3	-	TRBD2	TGTGCCAGCAGCCAAGAGCCCCTCCTAGCGGGGGGCTCCACAGATACGCAGTATTTT	CASSQEPLLAGGSTDTQYF
TRBV27	TRBJ2-3	-	-	TGTGCCAGCAGTTTAGGCCTCACAGATACGCAGTATTTT	CASSLGLTDTQYF
TRBV4-3	TRBJ1-2	-	-	TGCGCCAGCAGCCAAGATGAACGGTGGGCCTACACCTTC	CASSQDERWAYTF
TRBV7-2	TRBJ1-5	few	-	TGTGCCAGCAGCTCCCATTACAGTAGTAATCAGCCCCAGCATTTT	CASSSHYSSNQPQHF